This record concerns one T cell receptor beta chain sequence. V was pared by 0 bases and J by 6 bases, with 8 bases of the junction left unmatched. Germline CDR1 and CDR2: SGHTA and FQGNSA. This CDR3 contains 15 residues. This specimen belongs to a study of blood T cell repertoires in COVID-19. Overall study: The United States, Italy and Spain were the sources of the acute and convalescent COVID-19 samples. In each case, the material was cDNA or gDNA derived from T cells, B-cell-depleted T cells, or PBMCs.

Only in-frame clones appear in the TCRdb table, and some are missing; sequencing was by immunoSEQ multiplex PCR. The sample holds roughly 160,000 clones, approximately 88% seen once. The source of this sequence is a woman aged 55-70 years with acute or convalescent COVID-19. The sequencing input was peripheral blood. The chain links TRBV7-2 to TRBJ2-7, with 7 nucleotides matching TRBD1. The CDR3: CASSLAAAGGREQYF. CDR3 sequence (DNA): TGTGCCAGCAGCTTAGCTGCGGCAGGGGGACGCGAGCAGTACTTC. The full variable domain, with the rest looked up from reference TRBV7-2 and TRBJ2-7, is GAGVSQSPSNKVTEKGKDVELRCDPISGHTALYWYRQSLGQGLEFLIYFQGNSAPDKSGLPSDRFSAERTGGSVSTLTIQRTQQEDSAVYLCASSLAAAGGREQYFGPGTRLTVT.